A single sample gave rise to the 15 T cell receptor beta chains below, sequenced in a study of identical twins. TCRdb passed the 5' RACE reads through MiXCR, listing each CDR3 protein once. This table has 130,000 to 150,000 distinct CDR3 sequences, roughly 3.2% appearing once. The material sequenced was memory T cells sorted from blood. The receptors come from a young man in good health.

This clonotype has a count of ten or more. The chain combines TRBV5-1 with TRBJ2-5, with 7 positions matching TRBD1. Germline V gives CDR1 SGHRS, CDR2 YFSETQ. The CDR3 loop spans 14 amino acids. V trimming: 2 bases; J trimming: 2 bases; junction bases outside the gene matches: 3. CDR3 coding DNA: TGCGCCAGCAGCTTTGGACAGGTACAAGAGACCCAGTACTTC. Protein sequence: CASSFGQVQETQYF.

This clonotype was seen at least ten times. J is TRBJ2-3 and V is TRBV5-1; 10 nucleotides align to TRBD2. Germline CDR1 reads SGHRS; CDR2 reads YFSETQ. This CDR3 has 15 residues. Trimming cost V 0 bases and J 6 bases; bases outside gene matches: 4. The CDR3 protein is CASSLALAGVDTQYF. The CDR3 DNA follows: TGCGCCAGCAGCTTGGCCCTAGCGGGAGTGGATACGCAGTATTTT.

This clonotype has a count of ten or more. V is TRBV2 and J is TRBJ2-5, with TRBD2 matching 7 bases. V was pared by 6 bases and J by 2 bases, with 6 bases of the junction left unmatched. This CDR3 region has 14 residues. The germline V gene has CDR1 SNHLY and CDR2 FYNNEI. CDR3 coding DNA: TGTGCCAGCAGCGGGAGGCGCGATCAAGAGACCCAGTACTTC. Encoded protein: CASSGRRDQETQYF.

This clonotype was seen ten or more times. The V call is TRBV11-2, the J call TRBJ2-1, with 8 bases that match TRBD2. Germline assignment: CDR1 SGHAT and CDR2 FQNNGV. V gave up 1 base and J gave up 2 bases; unmatched junction bases: 10. The CDR3 length is 18 residues. DNA for the CDR3: TGTGCCAGCAGCTTAGTGTCCCCTAGCGGGTCAGCCTACAATGAGCAGTTCTTC. Translated: CASSLVSPSGSAYNEQFF. The full variable domain, completed using reference TRBV11-2 and TRBJ2-1, is EAGVAQSPRYKIIEKRQSVAFWCNPISGHATLYWYQQILGQGPKLLIQFQNNGVVDDSQLPKDRFSAERLKGVDSTLKIQPAKLEDSAVYLCASSLVSPSGSAYNEQFFGPGTRLTVL.

Many counts were recorded for this clonotype. The J gene is TRBJ1-5, the V gene TRBV5-1; 7 bases are shared with TRBD1. The germline V gene encodes CDR1 SGHRS and CDR2 YFSETQ. The CDR3 length is 17 residues. With 4 bases clipped from V and 6 bases from J, the junction kept 16 bases outside the gene matches. CDR3 region: CASSPTYSTGLGQPQHF. Written as DNA, the CDR3 is TGCGCCAGCAGCCCAACCTACTCGACAGGGCTCGGTCAGCCCCAGCATTTT.

This clonotype occurred many times. This chain connects TRBV9 to TRBJ1-4; TRBD1 might be the D (5 bases). Germline-derived CDR1 and CDR2 are SGDLS and YYNGEE. Deletions cut 0 bases from V and 7 bases from J, with 13 bases between. This CDR3 spans 15 amino acids. This CDR3 is CASSVGDGTFEKLFF. CDR3 bases: TGTGCCAGCAGCGTAGGGGATGGGACTTTTGAAAAACTGTTTTTT. Full variable domain (outside the CDR3, taken from reference TRBV9 and TRBJ1-4): DSGVTQTPKHLITATGQRVTLRCSPRSGDLSVYWYQQSLDQGLQFLIQYYNGEERAKGNILERFSAQQFPDLHSELNLSSLELGDSALYFCASSVGDGTFEKLFFGSGTQLSVL.

This clonotype was detected many times. The V gene is TRBV5-1, the J gene TRBJ1-1, with a possible D match to TRBD1 (6 bases). Trimming took off 5 bases at V and 0 bases at J, with 20 bases between the two ends. CDR3 length equals 17 residues. Germline V gene sequence: CDR1 SGHRS, CDR2 YFSETQ. In nucleotides, the CDR3 is TGCGCCAGCAGGCCCGCGGGACAACTACTTATGAACACTGAAGCTTTCTTT. It encodes CASRPAGQLLMNTEAFF.

There are many counts of this clonotype. The chain couples TRBV28 to TRBJ1-2; TRBD1 is a possible D gene (5 bases). Looked up from germline, CDR1 is MDHEN and CDR2 is SYDVKM. The germline V and J ends were trimmed by 5 bases and 8 bases, with 18 bases remaining between them. The CDR3 covers 14 residues. CDR3 bases: TGTGCCAGCAGTCCTCGGGACCCAAAGGGGGGCTACACCTTC. This encodes CASSPRDPKGGYTF.

In this sample, this clonotype turned up many times. The V gene is TRBV6-1, the J gene TRBJ2-2; unclear D gene. Per the germline V gene, CDR1 is MNHNS and CDR2 is SASEGT. V was cut by 7 bases and J by 2 bases, with 8 bases left in between. CDR3 length equals 13 residues. The CDR3 sequence is CASNGPNTGELFF. CDR3 DNA sequence: TGTGCCAGCAATGGACCCAACACCGGGGAGCTGTTTTTT.

In this sample, this clonotype turned up many times. This chain connects TRBV6-5 to TRBJ2-1; D ambiguous. The CDR3 is made up of 13 amino acids. The V gene lost 4 bases and the J gene lost 8 bases, with 12 bases spanning the gap. In germline, CDR1 is MNHEY, CDR2 SVGAGI. The CDR3 loop is CASSSRAQHEQFF. CDR3 in DNA: TGTGCCAGCAGTTCCCGGGCCCAGCATGAGCAGTTCTTC.

This clonotype was picked up many times. The rearrangement uses TRBV5-1 and TRBJ2-3; TRBD1 is a possible D gene (6 bases). The CDR3 covers 15 residues. In germline, CDR1 is SGHRS, CDR2 YFSETQ. V lost 0 bases and J lost 1, with 9 bases in between. CDR3: CASSLEGHRTDTQYF. In DNA, the CDR3 is TGCGCCAGCAGCTTGGAGGGACACCGCACAGATACGCAGTATTTT.

This clonotype came up many times. The genes are TRBV3-1 and TRBJ2-7; 8 nucleotides align to TRBD2. In germline, CDR1 is LGHDT, CDR2 YNNKEL (reference sequence). CDR3 length: 14 amino acids. V lost 9 bases and J lost 3; bases outside the gene matches: 10. CDR3 bases: TGTGCCAGTTCTTACTCCGGGACTAGCTACGAGCAGTACTTC. Its translation: CASSYSGTSYEQYF.

Of note for this clonotype: A much larger clone lies one base from this, so it may be a read error. The V call is TRBV7-9, the J call TRBJ2-1, with D maybe TRBD2 (6 bases). Germline V lookup: CDR1 SEHNR, CDR2 FQNEAQ (reference sequence). The CDR3 is 15 amino acids. V was clipped by 5 bases and J by 0 bases, with 11 bases between them. The CDR3 nucleotides read TGTGCCAGCAGCGCTCGGGGGAGCTCCTACAATGAGCAGTTCTTC. Residues: CASSARGSSYNEQFF.

At least ten counts were recorded for this clonotype. This sequence joins TRBV10-3 and TRBJ2-2; 12 bases are a match to TRBD2. CDR1 is ENHRY, CDR2 SYGVKD, per germline. Trimming removed 10 bases from V and 7 bases from J; junction bases left unmatched: 10. The CDR3 spans 15 residues. The CDR3 sequence: CATDPSGRAYGELFF. CDR3 in DNA: TGTGCCACCGACCCTAGCGGGAGGGCCTACGGGGAGCTGTTTTTT.

This clonotype has only a few counts. J is TRBJ2-1 and V is TRBV30; a weak D match, TRBD2 (5 bases). Trimming took off 0 bases at V and 3 bases at J, with 15 bases between the two ends. Germline V CDR1 and CDR2: GTSNPN, SVGIG (reference sequence). The CDR3 covers 16 residues. CDR3 sequence: CAWSVRGLSLYNEQFF. CDR3 DNA: TGTGCCTGGAGTGTACGCGGGCTTTCCCTCTACAATGAGCAGTTCTTC.